The T cell receptor beta chain described here comes from a study of cytomegalovirus exposure and HLA in healthy donors. As to this clone: As yet, its antigen is unknown.

Study-level findings and limits: It was confirmed in vitro that three of the CMV-associated chains were specific for CMV antigens. Most likely, a cluster of highly shared sequence variants arose as a sequencing artifact. Highest at DRB1 and lowest at HLA-C, TCR association rates differed among HLA loci in a later analysis. Some V segments, including TRBV6-2 and TRBV6-3, were excluded as indistinguishable.

CDR1 SGDLS and CDR2 YYNGEE come from the germline V gene. The CDR3 length is 17 residues. After removal of 3 bases from V and 3 bases from J, the junction contained 12 bases not matched to a gene. Amplification used 60 Vbeta primers and 13 Jbeta primers. Only in-frame clones appear in the TCRdb table, and some are missing; sequencing was by immunoSEQ multiplex PCR. The table shows about 190,000 clones, with around 75% occurring only once. The V gene is TRBV9, the J gene TRBJ2-7; 10 bases align to TRBD2. The source is a young woman in good health and CMV-seropositive. Material for sequencing was PBMCs. The CDR3, as DNA: TGTGCCAGCAGCGCCCGGCCCCTAGCGGGGGTTTACTACGAGCAGTACTTC. Its translation: CASSARPLAGVYYEQYF.